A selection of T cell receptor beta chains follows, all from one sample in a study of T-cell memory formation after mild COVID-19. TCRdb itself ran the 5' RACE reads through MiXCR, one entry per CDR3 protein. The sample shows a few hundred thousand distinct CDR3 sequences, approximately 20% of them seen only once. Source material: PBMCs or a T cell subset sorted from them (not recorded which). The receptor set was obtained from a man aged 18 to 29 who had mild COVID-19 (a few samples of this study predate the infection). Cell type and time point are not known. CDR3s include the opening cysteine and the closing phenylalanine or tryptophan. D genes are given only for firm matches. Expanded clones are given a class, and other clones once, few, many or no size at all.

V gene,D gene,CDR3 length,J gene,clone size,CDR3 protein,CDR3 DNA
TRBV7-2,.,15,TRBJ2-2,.,CASSRGPGNTGELFF,TGTGCCAGCAGCAGAGGGCCAGGGAACACCGGGGAGCTGTTTTTT
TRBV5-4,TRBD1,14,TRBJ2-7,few,CASSSKTGADEQYF,TGTGCCAGCAGCTCTAAGACAGGGGCGGACGAGCAGTACTTC
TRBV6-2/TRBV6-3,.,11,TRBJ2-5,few,CASGPGRTQYF,TGTGCCAGCGGCCCAGGGAGGACCCAGTACTTC
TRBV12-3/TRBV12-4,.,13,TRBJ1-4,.,CASSLRQNEKLFF,TGTGCCAGCAGTTTAAGGCAGAATGAAAAACTGTTTTTT
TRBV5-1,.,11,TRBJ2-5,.,CASGPQETQYF,TGCGCCAGCGGACCCCAAGAGACCCAGTACTTC
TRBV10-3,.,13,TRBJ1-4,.,CAIRGRLNEKLFF,TGTGCCATCAGAGGGCGGCTGAATGAAAAACTGTTTTTT
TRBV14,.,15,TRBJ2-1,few,CASGELTGRLGEQFF,TGTGCCAGCGGCGAGTTGACGGGGAGGCTTGGTGAGCAGTTCTTC
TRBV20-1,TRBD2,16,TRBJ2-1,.,CSAPKLAGGSYNEQFF,TGCAGTGCCCCGAAACTAGCGGGGGGTTCCTACAATGAGCAGTTCTTC
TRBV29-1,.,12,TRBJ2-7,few,CSVVDSLYEQYF,TGCAGCGTTGTCGACAGTCTTTACGAGCAGTACTTC
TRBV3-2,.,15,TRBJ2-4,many,CASSQVRDRANIQYF,TGTGCCAGCAGCCAAGTCCGGGACAGGGCGAACATTCAGTACTTC
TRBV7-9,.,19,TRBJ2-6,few,CASSPRGMDSFSGANVLTF,TGTGCCAGCAGCCCCAGGGGTATGGACAGCTTCTCTGGGGCCAACGTCCTGACTTTC
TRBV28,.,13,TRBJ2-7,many,CASSTGGAYEQYF,TGTGCCAGCAGCACAGGGGGGGCCTACGAGCAGTACTTC
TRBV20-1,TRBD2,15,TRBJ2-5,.,CSASPPGRVGETQYF,TGCAGTGCTAGCCCCCCAGGGAGGGTTGGGGAGACCCAGTACTTC
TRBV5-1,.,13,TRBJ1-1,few,CASSAGENTEAFF,TGCGCCAGCAGCGCAGGCGAGAACACTGAAGCTTTCTTT
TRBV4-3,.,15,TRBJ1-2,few,CASSQDGGSPSGYTF,TGCGCCAGCAGCCAAGATGGAGGGTCCCCGTCTGGCTACACCTTC
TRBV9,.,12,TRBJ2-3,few,CASSVEGDTQYF,TGTGCCAGCAGCGTAGAAGGAGATACGCAGTATTTT
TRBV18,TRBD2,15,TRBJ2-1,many,CASSPLPAGGNEQFF,TGTGCCAGCTCACCACTGCCAGCGGGGGGGAATGAGCAGTTCTTC
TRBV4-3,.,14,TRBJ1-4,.,CASSQENRAEKLFF,TGCGCCAGCAGCCAAGAGAACAGGGCTGAAAAACTGTTTTTT
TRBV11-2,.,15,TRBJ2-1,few,CASSSSTPSYNEQFF,TGTGCCAGCAGCTCCAGCACCCCCTCCTACAATGAGCAGTTCTTC
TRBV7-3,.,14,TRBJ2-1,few,CASSLDTGSNEQFF,TGTGCCAGCAGCTTAGATACAGGGAGCAATGAGCAGTTCTTC
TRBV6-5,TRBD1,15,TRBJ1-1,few,CASSYADRGRTEAFF,TGTGCCAGCAGTTACGCGGACAGGGGGAGAACTGAAGCTTTCTTT
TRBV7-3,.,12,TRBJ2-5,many,CASSSTGETQYF,TGTGCCAGCAGCTCAACAGGGGAGACCCAGTACTTC
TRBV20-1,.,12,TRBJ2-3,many,CSATSPPDTQYF,TGCAGTGCCACCTCCCCTCCAGATACGCAGTATTTT
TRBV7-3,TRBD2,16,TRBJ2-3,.,CASSLTGLAGVDTQYF,TGTGCCAGCAGCTTAACAGGACTAGCGGGGGTAGATACGCAGTATTTT
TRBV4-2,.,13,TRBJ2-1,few,CASSLGRKNEQFF,TGTGCCAGCAGCCTGGGACGGAAGAATGAGCAGTTCTTC
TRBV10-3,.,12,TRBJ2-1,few,CATEGGVDEQFF,TGTGCCACAGAGGGGGGAGTGGATGAGCAGTTCTTC
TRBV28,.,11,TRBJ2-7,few,CASRSGDEQYF,TGTGCCAGCAGATCAGGGGACGAGCAGTACTTC
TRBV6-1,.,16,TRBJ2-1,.,CASSEEVGVPYNEQFF,TGTGCCAGCAGTGAAGAGGTGGGAGTTCCCTACAATGAGCAGTTCTTC